The T cell receptor beta chain under discussion was sequenced for a study of identifying expanded T cells in peripheral blood. General observations from the study: Variance in clone template counts between roughly 2-week samples significantly increased with total template count across all healthy donors. Differentially abundant clones: roughly 1.2 between replicates, about 16 at approximately 13 days, less than 20 at four.

A note on this clone: Its cognate antigen is unknown.

The data were produced by immunoSEQ multiplex PCR, yet TCRdb's version contains in-frame clones alone and is incomplete. The sample yields approximately 56,000 clones, 82% seen once. During the collection period, no donor immune events like infections were recorded. Germline-derived CDR1 and CDR2 are SQVTM and ANQGSEA. The CDR3 contains 14 residues. V lost 7 bases to trimming and J lost 4 bases, with 17 bases between them. The sequence came from a person aged 18-70 years in good health. This chain links TRBV29-1 with TRBJ2-1; possible D gene TRBD2, 6 bases. Sequenced: blood. Written as DNA, the CDR3 is TGCAGCGCCTTACTAGCAGAGCAGTACAATGAGCAGTTCTTC. Translated, it gives CSALLAEQYNEQFF.